This T cell receptor (beta chain) emerged from a study of regulatory T cells in long-lasting Graves disease. This clonotype occurred many times. Sample time point: newly diagnosed GD, antithyroid drugs for less than 3 months. RNA isolated from PBMCs was used to make the TCR library. With iRepertoire HTBI primers and Arm-PCR of CDR3 regions, TCR beta libraries were built. MiXCR was run by TCRdb on the multiplex PCR reads, yielding one entry per CDR3 protein. The repertoire holds fewer than 450,000 distinct CDR3 sequences, with about 15% as singletons. The CDR3 covers 12 residues. Trimming removed 0 bases from V and 6 bases from J, with 5 bases in between. The germline gives CDR1 LGHNT, CDR2 FRNRAP. These data were likewise used in another study, on T cells in Graves' hyperthyroidism and ophthalmopathy. From that study: An initial round of RT-PCR targeting the TCR CDR3 relied on the HTBI primer set.

Material: peripheral blood mononuclear cells (PBMCs), obtained at new diagnosis, from a patient treated with antithyroid drugs. This receptor was identified in a woman aged 40 to 50 with Graves disease. The V and J genes are TRBV12-5 and TRBJ1-2, with unresolved D. The CDR3 spells CASGLVSDGYTF. The CDR3 DNA sequence: TGTGCTAGTGGTTTGGTATCGGATGGCTACACCTTC.